Presented here are 28 T cell receptor beta chains from one specimen sequenced in a study of control samples from healthy donors and cancer patients. Repertoires were generated with immunoSEQ multiplex PCR, while TCRdb's copy carries only in-frame clones and drops some. The data show roughly 190,000 clones, with about 91% seen just once and 1.5% to 2% held by the top ten. Source material: blood. The receptors stem from a man younger than 45 in good health.

V usage is TRBV9 and J usage is TRBJ2-4, with 8 bases aligning to TRBD1. V shed 4 bases and J 6 bases; nucleotides not matched to a gene: 3. There are 13 residues in the CDR3. Germline V CDR1 and CDR2: SGDLS, YYNGEE. CDR3: CASSLGQGNIQYF. CDR3 nucleotides: TGTGCCAGCAGCCTCGGACAGGGAAACATTCAGTACTTC.

V and J are TRBV5-6 and TRBJ2-4; no definite D call. In germline, CDR1 is SGHDT, CDR2 YYEEEE. The CDR3 is 14 residues long. Trimming pared 5 bases from V and 5 bases from J, leaving 14 bases between. DNA of the CDR3: TGTGCCAGCAGTCGCGTTAACACTGAAAACATTCAGTACTTC. Protein product: CASSRVNTENIQYF.

This chain joins TRBV11-2 and TRBJ2-3, with a tentative D call TRBD2 (6 bases). V was clipped by 4 bases and J by 1 base, with 12 bases between them. Germline values: CDR1 SGHAT, CDR2 FQNNGV. The CDR3 runs 15 residues. For the CDR3, the DNA is TGTGCCAGCAGCTGGAGGGTGGGAGGCACAGATACGCAGTATTTT. As protein: CASSWRVGGTDTQYF.

The chain combines TRBV5-8 with TRBJ1-6; 10 bases are a match to TRBD1. CDR1 and CDR2 (germline): SGHTS, YDEGEE. This CDR3 contains 14 residues. V trimming: 5 bases; J trimming: 10 bases; junction bases outside the gene matches: 6. The CDR3 bases are TGTGCCAGCAGATCTCGACAGGGGGCCTCACCCCTCCACTTT. Translation: CASRSRQGASPLHF. The variable domain in full, with the rest retrieved from reference TRBV5-8 and TRBJ1-6, is EAGVTQSPTHLIKTRGQQATLRCSPISGHTSVYWYQQALGLGLQFLLWYDEGEERNRGNFPPRFSGRQFPNYSSELNVNALELEDSALYLCASRSRQGASPLHFGNGTRLTVT.

The chain carries TRBV18 and TRBJ1-5; D gene unclear. Trimming took off 3 bases at V and 0 bases at J, with 9 bases between the two ends. CDR1 is KGHSH and CDR2 is LQKENI in the germline V gene. The CDR3 contains 15 residues. The CDR3 DNA follows: TGTGCCAGCTCACCCTACACAGATAGCAATCAGCCCCAGCATTTT. Translating it yields CASSPYTDSNQPQHF.

This rearrangement joins TRBV10-1 to TRBJ2-2; D is uncertain. The CDR3 is made up of 13 amino acids. Germline V gene sequence: CDR1 WNHNN, CDR2 SYGVQD (reference sequence). The V end was cut by 4 bases, the J end by 1 base, with 4 bases between. The CDR3 DNA is TGCGCCAGCAGTGGCGGGAACACCGGGGAGCTGTTTTTT. Translating gives CASSGGNTGELFF.

The V call is TRBV6-6, the J call TRBJ2-7; D is unclear. With 5 bases removed from V and 4 bases from J, the gap between germline ends came to 12 bases. In germline, CDR1 is MNHNY, CDR2 SVGAGI (reference sequence). CDR3 length equals 13 residues. CDR3 bases: TGTGCCAGCAGTGCTCCGAACTTGTACGAGCAGTACTTC. It is translated as CASSAPNLYEQYF.

The CDR3 sequence is CASSSKDYSTDTQYF. The CDR3 DNA follows: TGTGCCAGCAGCTCAAAGGACTATAGCACAGATACGCAGTATTTT. The chain couples TRBV9 to TRBJ2-3, with a tentative D call TRBD2 (6 bases). The CDR3 covers 15 residues. The V gene lost 4 bases and the J gene lost 0 bases, with 12 bases spanning the gap. CDR1 and CDR2 (germline): SGDLS, YYNGEE.

V and J are TRBV18 and TRBJ1-1; maybe TRBD1 (6 bases). The CDR3 contains 15 residues. Germline CDR1 KGHSH, CDR2 LQKENI. Trimming cost V 0 bases and J 2 bases, with 10 bases left between them. The CDR3 nucleotides read TGTGCCAGCTCACCACCGTGGGGGGCTAACACTGAAGCTTTCTTT. Translation: CASSPPWGANTEAFF.

The V call is TRBV4-1, the J call TRBJ1-6; TRBD1 aligns across 7 bases. Trimming removed 2 bases from V and 3 bases from J; junction bases left unmatched: 4. The CDR3 extends over 16 amino acids. The germline V gene encodes CDR1 MGHRA and CDR2 YSYEKL. The CDR3 is CASSQFGQVYNSPLHF. The CDR3 coding sequence is TGCGCCAGCAGCCAATTCGGACAGGTCTATAATTCACCCCTCCACTTT.

As concerns this clone: The sample holds other DNA sequences that translate to the same CDR3. The chain has TRBV12-5 and TRBJ1-2; D not resolved. The CDR3 spans 11 residues. The V end lost 5 bases, the J end lost 4 bases, and 5 bases lay between the germline ends. The germline CDR1 and CDR2 sequences are LGHNT and FRNRAP. The CDR3 loop reads CASGRSYGYTF. In nucleotides, the CDR3 is TGTGCTAGTGGTCGTAGCTATGGCTACACCTTC.

This clone was observed once. The chain combines TRBV4-1 with TRBJ1-4; weak D call: TRBD1 (5 bases). The CDR3 contains 17 residues. The germline V and J ends were trimmed by 1 base and 5 bases, with 17 bases remaining between them. CDR1 is MGHRA, CDR2 YSYEKL, per germline. The CDR3 loop reads CASSQVGPGTRNEKLFF. CDR3 coding DNA: TGCGCCAGCAGCCAAGTCGGGCCCGGGACCCGGAATGAAAAACTGTTTTTT.

The chain recombines TRBV6-5 with TRBJ1-1; D might be TRBD1 (5 bases). V gave up 5 bases and J gave up 6 bases, with 13 bases separating them. Germline V gene lookup returns CDR1 MNHEY and CDR2 SVGAGI. The CDR3 covers 13 residues. The CDR3 reads CASSTIRVAEAFF. For the CDR3, the DNA is TGTGCCAGCAGTACCATCAGGGTTGCTGAAGCTTTCTTT.

The V gene is TRBV5-5, the J gene TRBJ1-2, with D maybe TRBD1 (5 bases). Trimming removed 4 bases from V and 4 bases from J, with 14 bases in between. Germline assignment: CDR1 SGHKS and CDR2 YYEKEE (reference sequence). The CDR3 covers 14 residues. CDR3 sequence reads: CASSNTGIGYGYTF. The CDR3 nucleotides read TGTGCCAGCAGCAATACAGGAATCGGCTATGGCTACACCTTC.

A single count supports this clone. The chain employs TRBV12-5 and TRBJ2-2; 15 bases line up with TRBD2. CDR3 size: 19 residues. CDR1 LGHNT and CDR2 FRNRAP come from the germline V gene. With V trimmed by 5 bases and J by 0 bases, 7 bases remained unmatched. CDR3 sequence (DNA): TGTGCTAGTGGTCTGGGACTAGCGGGGGGTATCTCGAACACCGGGGAGCTGTTTTTT. Protein product: CASGLGLAGGISNTGELFF.

V is TRBV13 and J is TRBJ1-4; 9 nucleotides agree with TRBD1. Germline V CDR1 and CDR2: PRHDT, FYEKMQ (reference sequence). The junction had 4 bases not matched to a gene; V was cut back by 5 bases and J by 6 bases. There are 14 residues in the CDR3. The CDR3 region is CASSRTGGDEKLFF. The CDR3 DNA is TGTGCCAGCAGCCGCACAGGGGGCGATGAAAAACTGTTTTTT.

The genes are TRBV14 and TRBJ1-4; 7 bases are a match to TRBD1. This CDR3 spans 16 amino acids. The germline V gene encodes CDR1 SGHDN and CDR2 FVKESK. V lost 2 bases, J lost 5 bases, and 8 bases stayed unmatched. CDR3 region: CASSQYRTGPNEKLFF. As DNA, the CDR3 is TGTGCCAGCAGCCAATATAGGACAGGACCAAATGAAAAACTGTTTTTT.

This chain connects TRBV5-5 to TRBJ2-3; 9 nucleotides align to TRBD2. Per germline, CDR1 SGHKS and CDR2 YYEKEE (reference sequence). The CDR3 spans 16 residues. V lost 1 base to trimming and J lost 5 bases; unmatched junction nucleotides: 8. CDR3: CASSLLSSGVEDTQYF. In DNA, the CDR3 is TGTGCCAGCAGCTTGTTGTCTAGCGGGGTTGAAGATACGCAGTATTTT.

The V call is TRBV27, the J call TRBJ1-1; 9 bases fit TRBD1. The V gene's germline CDR1 is MNHEY and CDR2 SMNVEV (reference sequence). This CDR3 has 15 amino acids. The V segment lost 6 bases and the J segment 2 bases; nucleotides outside the gene matches: 7. CDR3 sequence: CASRKQGARNTEAFF. DNA of the CDR3: TGTGCCAGCAGAAAACAGGGGGCGAGAAACACTGAAGCTTTCTTT.

V usage is TRBV10-3 and J usage is TRBJ2-7; TRBD1 might be the D (5 bases). Trimming cost V 4 bases and J 1 base, with 11 bases left between them. The germline CDR1 and CDR2 sequences are ENHRY and SYGVKD. This CDR3 region has 14 residues. CDR3 sequence reads: CAISGGTGSYEQYF. CDR3 coding DNA: TGTGCCATCAGTGGGGGCACAGGTTCCTACGAGCAGTACTTC.

This chain connects TRBV6-5 to TRBJ1-1; weak D call: TRBD1 (5 bases). V was shortened by 6 bases and J by 0 bases, with 8 bases between the two germline ends. The CDR3 length is 13 residues. Per the germline V gene, CDR1 is MNHEY and CDR2 is SVGAGI. CDR3 region: CASRGTLNTEAFF. The CDR3, as DNA: TGTGCCAGCAGAGGGACTTTGAACACTGAAGCTTTCTTT.

The V call is TRBV18, the J call TRBJ1-2; 7 nucleotides agree with TRBD1. The CDR3 consists of 17 residues. Germline V lookup: CDR1 KGHSH, CDR2 LQKENI. After removal of 5 bases from V and 0 bases from J, the junction contained 12 bases not matched to a gene. CDR3 residues: CASSSLGSGTANYGYTF. Here the CDR3 DNA reads TGTGCCAGCTCATCGCTAGGCAGCGGGACAGCTAACTATGGCTACACCTTC.

The genes are TRBV30 and TRBJ1-1; D not resolved. Trimming stripped 0 bases from V and 3 bases from J, with 8 bases between. CDR1 is GTSNPN, CDR2 SVGIG, per germline (reference sequence). The length of the CDR3 is 13 residues. CDR3 in amino acids: CAWSVQQYTEAFF. The CDR3 DNA sequence: TGTGCCTGGAGTGTACAACAATACACTGAAGCTTTCTTT.

The chain links TRBV28 to TRBJ1-2; 11 nucleotides match TRBD1. CDR3 size: 16 residues. The germline V gene encodes CDR1 MDHEN and CDR2 SYDVKM. Trimming removed 7 bases from V and 7 bases from J; junction bases left unmatched: 14. DNA of the CDR3: TGTGCCAGCACCCTAGTCGGGACAGGGGGTATCGGTGGCTACACCTTC. Translated, it gives CASTLVGTGGIGGYTF.

The gene calls are TRBV3-1 (or the pseudogene TRBV3-2) and TRBJ2-7, with TRBD1 matching 7 bases. The germline gives CDR1 LGHDT, CDR2 YNNKEL (reference sequence). After removal of 4 bases from V and 3 bases from J, the junction contained 3 bases not matched to a gene. The CDR3 is 13 amino acids. CDR3 DNA: TGTGCCAGCAGCCCGACAGGGATCTACGAGCAGTACTTC. Translation gives CASSPTGIYEQYF.

The chain combines TRBV13 with TRBJ1-5, with D tentatively TRBD1 (5 bases). This CDR3 is built from 17 residues. Trimming removed 0 bases from V and 3 bases from J, with 15 bases in between. Germline loops: CDR1 PRHDT, CDR2 FYEKMQ (reference sequence). Here the CDR3 reads CASSLGAQGRYNQPQHF. The CDR3 DNA sequence: TGTGCCAGCAGCTTAGGGGCGCAGGGAAGGTACAATCAGCCCCAGCATTTT.

This chain joins TRBV6-5 and TRBJ2-1; 11 bases align to TRBD2. CDR3 length equals 16 residues. After removal of 4 bases from V and 7 bases from J, the junction contained 9 bases not matched to a gene. Germline V gives CDR1 MNHEY, CDR2 SVGAGI. The CDR3 is CASSSRFSGGANEQFF. As DNA, the CDR3 is TGTGCCAGCAGTTCGAGATTTAGCGGGGGGGCGAATGAGCAGTTCTTC.

The CDR3 coding sequence is TGCAGCGTTGAAGTGGGTTTAGGGCAGTACTTC. The encoded protein is CSVEVGLGQYF. J is TRBJ2-7 and V is TRBV29-1; D gene unclear. From germline, CDR1 is SQVTM and CDR2 ANQGSEA. V gave up 1 base and J gave up 9 bases, with 10 bases separating them. The CDR3 consists of 11 residues.